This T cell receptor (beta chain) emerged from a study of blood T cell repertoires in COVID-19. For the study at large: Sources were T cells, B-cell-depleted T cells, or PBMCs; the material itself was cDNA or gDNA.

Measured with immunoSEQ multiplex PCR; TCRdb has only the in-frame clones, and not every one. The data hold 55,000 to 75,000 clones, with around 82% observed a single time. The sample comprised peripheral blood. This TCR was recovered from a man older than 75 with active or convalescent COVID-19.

This chain's CDR3 is CASSQTSGLGMGAFF. CDR3 nucleotides: TGTGCCAGCAGCCAAACTTCAGGACTAGGGATGGGAGCTTTCTTT. The genes are TRBV3-1 (or the pseudogene TRBV3-2) and TRBJ1-1, with D hard to call. Trimming cost V 2 bases and J 10 bases, with 20 bases left between them. The CDR3 covers 15 residues. Per the germline V gene, CDR1 is LGHDT and CDR2 is YNNKEL (reference sequence).